A selection of T cell receptor beta chains follows, all from one sample in a study of control samples from healthy donors and cancer patients. The method was immunoSEQ multiplex PCR; TCRdb's version includes in-frame clones alone and lacks a portion of them. Of 190,000 or so clones listed, just under 95% are singletons. Sequenced input: blood. All receptors come from a man aged 18-30 years in good health. CDR3s include the opening cysteine and the closing phenylalanine or tryptophan. Fields, in order: clone size, D gene, J gene, CDR3 length, V gene, CDR3 protein, CDR3 DNA. The D gene is left open where the match is weak. Rows give clone size only sometimes, using once, few, many, or a class for an expanded clone.

NA	TRBD1	TRBJ1-4	14	TRBV28	CASSFRDRAEKLFF	TGTGCCAGCAGTTTCCGTGACAGGGCTGAAAAACTGTTTTTT
NA	NA	TRBJ1-2	11	TRBV28	CASSLSYGYTF	TGTGCCAGCAGTTTAAGTTACGGCTACACCTTC
few	NA	TRBJ1-1	14	TRBV5-6	CASSFPNRDTEAFF	TGTGCCAGCAGCTTTCCGAACCGGGACACTGAAGCTTTCTTT
NA	NA	TRBJ2-2	12	TRBV11-3	CASSGPTGELFF	TGTGCCAGCAGCGGACCCACCGGGGAGCTGTTTTTT
NA	NA	TRBJ1-3	14	TRBV5-5	CASSLGGSGNTIYF	TGTGCCAGCAGCTTGGGGGGCTCTGGAAACACCATATATTTT
NA	NA	TRBJ1-2	13	TRBV28	CASTLTRYYGYTF	TGTGCCAGCACCCTAACAAGGTACTATGGCTACACCTTC
NA	NA	TRBJ1-1	14	TRBV6-5	CASSKTRMNTEAFF	TGTGCCAGCAGTAAGACACGCATGAACACTGAAGCTTTCTTT
once	TRBD1	TRBJ1-5	15	TRBV6-5	CASSNPGTGPQPQHF	TGTGCCAGCAGCAACCCCGGGACAGGGCCCCAGCCCCAGCATTTT
NA	NA	TRBJ2-3	15	TRBV5-4	CASSPSWERTDTQYF	TGTGCCAGCAGCCCGAGTTGGGAGAGAACAGATACGCAGTATTTT
NA	NA	TRBJ1-4	14	TRBV11-2	CASSPRGSGEKLFF	TGTGCCAGCAGCCCCCGGGGATCTGGAGAAAAACTGTTTTTT
NA	NA	TRBJ1-4	13	TRBV6-1	CASSEAGKGRKIF	TGTGCCAGCAGTGAAGCTGGCAAGGGTCGCAAGATTTTT
NA	NA	TRBJ1-4	15	TRBV20-1	CSASPFDSTNEKLFF	TGCAGTGCTAGTCCCTTCGATTCAACTAATGAAAAACTGTTTTTT
NA	NA	TRBJ2-3	16	TRBV4-1	CASSPGGGLATDTQYF	TGCGCCAGCAGCCCCGGCGGGGGCCTGGCCACAGATACGCAGTATTTT
NA	NA	TRBJ1-2	16	TRBV21-1	CASSKASTDRTGGYTF	TGTGCCAGCAGCAAAGCCTCCACGGACAGGACGGGTGGCTACACCTTC
NA	NA	TRBJ2-3	14	TRBV6-5	CASLRTRYTDTQYF	TGTGCCAGCCTTCGTACTAGATACACAGATACGCAGTATTTT
NA	NA	TRBJ2-1	12	TRBV6-1	CASSEEGNEQFF	TGTGCCAGCAGTGAAGAAGGTAATGAGCAGTTCTTC
NA	NA	TRBJ2-1	14	TRBV3-1/TRBV3-2	CASGGVGPQKEQFF	TGTGCCAGTGGGGGCGTTGGACCACAGAAGGAGCAGTTCTTC
NA	NA	TRBJ1-6	15	TRBV27	CASSLRGGYNSPLHF	TGTGCCAGCAGTTTAAGGGGTGGGTATAATTCACCCCTCCACTTT
NA	TRBD2	TRBJ2-1	14	TRBV7-3	CASSYGLAGEEQFF	TGTGCCAGCAGCTACGGACTAGCGGGTGAGGAGCAGTTCTTC
NA	TRBD2	TRBJ2-1	15	TRBV13	CASSTVAGTYNEQFF	TGTGCCAGCAGCACCGTAGCGGGGACCTACAATGAGCAGTTCTTC
NA	NA	TRBJ1-2	13	TRBV18	CASSPSLDYGYTF	TGTGCCAGCTCACCGTCACTAGACTATGGCTACACCTTC
NA	NA	TRBJ1-6	14	TRBV3-1/TRBV3-2	CASSQTPENSPLHF	TGTGCCAGCAGCCAAACGCCCGAGAATTCACCCCTCCACTTT
once	NA	TRBJ1-5	15	TRBV28	CASSTPPTSNQPQHF	TGTGCCAGCAGTACCCCCCCTACAAGCAATCAGCCCCAGCATTTT
NA	TRBD1	TRBJ1-2	13	TRBV6-6	CASRLQGFEGYTF	TGTGCCAGCAGATTACAGGGGTTTGAGGGCTACACCTTC
NA	TRBD2	TRBJ2-1	16	TRBV5-1	CASSLPPLGGVHEQFF	TGCGCCAGCAGTCTTCCCCCTTTGGGGGGGGTACATGAGCAGTTCTTC
NA	NA	TRBJ1-1	14	TRBV30	CAWRSGTRNTEAFF	TGTGCCTGGAGATCCGGGACGAGGAACACTGAAGCTTTCTTT
NA	NA	TRBJ1-1	14	TRBV5-1	CASSPQGPGPEAFF	TGCGCCAGCAGCCCCCAGGGACCGGGGCCTGAAGCTTTCTTT
NA	NA	TRBJ1-4	15	TRBV4-1	CASSQDEQYNEKLFF	TGCGCCAGCAGCCAAGATGAACAGTATAATGAAAAACTGTTTTTT
NA	NA	TRBJ1-6	15	TRBV14	CASSQEAGYNSPLHF	TGTGCCAGCAGCCAAGAGGCCGGGTACAATTCACCCCTCCACTTT
NA	NA	TRBJ2-1	16	TRBV6-6	CASSYSGWAGYNEQFF	TGTGCCAGCAGTTACTCAGGCTGGGCGGGGTACAATGAGCAGTTCTTC
NA	NA	TRBJ2-2	14	TRBV7-2	CATGEGGITGELFF	TGTGCCACCGGCGAGGGGGGGATCACCGGGGAGCTGTTTTTT
NA	NA	TRBJ1-3	13	TRBV6-5	CASRSPLSNTIYF	TGTGCCAGCAGATCCCCCCTAAGTAACACCATATATTTT
NA	NA	TRBJ2-3	15	TRBV5-1	CASSLASVGGDTQYF	TGCGCCAGCAGCTTGGCGTCGGTAGGAGGAGATACGCAGTATTTT
NA	NA	TRBJ1-1	13	TRBV5-1	CASSSIPVSEAFF	TGCGCCAGCAGTTCAATCCCGGTTTCAGAAGCTTTCTTT
NA	TRBD1	TRBJ1-4	14	TRBV20-1	CSASQGGGNEKLFF	TGCAGTGCTAGTCAAGGGGGCGGGAATGAAAAACTGTTTTTT
NA	NA	TRBJ2-7	13	TRBV18	CASSPGTSYEQYF	TGTGCCAGCTCACCAGGGACCTCCTACGAGCAGTACTTC
NA	NA	TRBJ2-3	9	TRBV29-1	CSAGDTQYF	TGCAGCGCGGGAGATACGCAGTATTTT
few	NA	TRBJ2-7	14	TRBV18	CASSPSAEAYEQYF	TGTGCCAGCTCACCCTCAGCAGAAGCCTACGAGCAGTACTTC
NA	NA	TRBJ1-5	13	TRBV7-2	CASSFAVNQPQHF	TGTGCCAGCAGCTTTGCCGTCAATCAGCCCCAGCATTTT
NA	NA	TRBJ1-5	15	TRBV6-2/TRBV6-3	CASSYRQEPFQPQHF	TGTGCCAGCAGTTATCGTCAGGAACCCTTCCAGCCCCAGCATTTT
NA	TRBD2	TRBJ2-3	15	TRBV10-3	CAISDASGSTDTQYF	TGTGCCATCAGTGACGCTAGCGGTAGCACAGATACGCAGTATTTT
NA	TRBD1	TRBJ1-2	14	TRBV5-1	CASSDTGQGHGYTF	TGCGCCAGCAGCGATACGGGACAGGGACATGGCTACACCTTC
NA	NA	TRBJ2-1	11	TRBV2	CASSTPNEQFF	TGTGCCAGCTCGACTCCCAATGAGCAGTTCTTC
NA	TRBD2	TRBJ2-1	20	TRBV18	CASSPRGGGGTRSSYNEQFF	TGTGCCAGCTCACCACGGGGTGGCGGGGGGACCAGAAGCTCCTACAATGAGCAGTTCTTC
NA	NA	TRBJ1-5	14	TRBV2	CASSDAGVYRPQHF	TGTGCCAGCAGTGATGCAGGGGTCTACCGGCCCCAGCATTTT
NA	NA	TRBJ2-1	17	TRBV10-3	CAISERPGGGVYNEQFF	TGTGCCATCAGTGAGCGGCCAGGCGGTGGGGTCTACAATGAGCAGTTCTTC
NA	NA	TRBJ2-2	10	TRBV9	CASSVRGAVF	TGTGCCAGCAGCGTCAGGGGAGCTGTTTTT
NA	NA	TRBJ1-5	16	TRBV7-4	CASSPRQETGNQPQHF	TGTGCCAGCAGCCCTCGACAGGAAACGGGCAATCAGCCCCAGCATTTT
NA	NA	TRBJ1-4	14	TRBV7-9	CASSSRVGDEKLFF	TGTGCCAGCAGCTCCCGGGTGGGGGATGAAAAACTGTTTTTT
NA	TRBD1	TRBJ1-2	12	TRBV19	CASWTGLLGYTF	TGTGCCAGTTGGACAGGGCTATTAGGCTACACCTTC
once	NA	TRBJ1-4	12	TRBV2	CASSETGEKLFF	TGTGCCAGCAGCGAGACTGGGGAAAAACTGTTTTTT